What follows describes a single TCR beta chain. The table lists this clonotype with a few counts. Its antigen has not been determined. The input lacks base qualities; no much larger clone sits a single base away. This sample was taken from a study of T cells in Graves' hyperthyroidism and ophthalmopathy (dated by TCRdb to about 2019). Concerning the study at large: Peripheral blood was collected at initial diagnosis, before any treatment. A discovery cohort of about 95 patients, roughly 40 with Graves' ophthalmopathy and about 58 with stable Graves' hyperthyroidism, was used to find distinguishing TCR V-J signatures. Whether ophthalmopathy could be predicted prospectively was tested in an independent validation cohort made up of about 20 hyperthyroidism patients plus 17 patients who later progressed to ophthalmopathy. The 90 to 100 discovery patients were randomly split 7:3 into training and test sets. In roughly six Graves' hyperthyroidism patients, the study also compared T-cell repertoires from thyroid tissue with T-cell repertoires from blood. Following sampling, methimazole starting at 30 mg daily was given to hyperthyroidism patients, and high-dose intravenous methylprednisolone was given to ophthalmopathy patients. The paper reports TCR Vbeta CDR3 sequencing of roughly 140 peripheral blood samples: around 45 ophthalmopathy, roughly 80 hyperthyroidism and some 17 progressor patients. Results the study describes overall, beyond this receptor: No statistical method was used to set the sample size in advance, and investigators knew the group allocation. During validation, the model predicted progression to ophthalmopathy a median of roughly 7.1 months ahead of onset, with 60% to 71% sensitivity and almost 75% specificity. Most expanded thyroid clonotypes (frequency above 0.001) were also found in blood, which suggests that blood repertoires may mirror thyroid immune responses. A 13 V-J signature model separated ophthalmopathy from stable hyperthyroidism, with around 88% sensitivity and 81.08% specificity in cross-validation and 80%/75% in testing.

A patient counted as having stable Graves' hyperthyroidism if no progression to ophthalmopathy occurred over 18 months of follow-up. The hyperthyroidism patients were between 18 and 65 years old and newly diagnosed, with a disease duration of less than 2 months. Any patient with an uncontrolled infection, another autoimmune disease, pregnancy or lactation was excluded. Diagnoses were based on clinical symptoms, serum thyroxine and TRAb, thyroid ultrasound and orbital computed tomography. PBMCs were isolated from about 9 ml of fresh peripheral blood by Ficoll-Paque density gradient centrifugation. Trizol reagent was used to extract total RNA, and RNA quality was then checked on an Agilent 2100 Bioanalyzer. Via the germline V gene (reference sequence), CDR1 is MNHNY and CDR2 SVGAGI. The junction shows trimming of 2 bases on V and 10 bases on J, plus 3 bases between the germline ends. Its CDR3 holds 11 amino acids, cysteine through phenylalanine. The retained sequence is limited to the CDR3, 33 bases, with the frame set at the first base.

The TCR beta CDR3 regions were amplified from the RNA transcripts. For the first round of RT-PCR on the TCR CDR3, the HTBI primer set was used together with the Qiagen OneStep RT-PCR kit. Libraries were constructed in a second round of multiplex PCR, after which size selection and purification were carried out. Libraries were sequenced paired-end with 100 bp reads on an Illumina HiSeq2000. Per the source publication's procedure: SOAPnuke was used to process the raw data, with reads discarded if the reads contained adapters or uncalled bases, had a mean Phred below 15, or lacked an exact constant-primer or identifier match. COPE v1.2.5 was used to merge high-quality paired reads, and clonotypes were defined as unique nucleotide sequences. MiTCR v1.1 was used to align clonotypes to the IMGT TRBV, TRBD and TRBJ reference segments. Only V-J combinations with frequency above 0.0001, covering 99% to 99.2% of repertoires, were analysed. The TCS score was defined as F50 (clonal expansion) divided by E x V (chaos), with BLOSUM62-based TCRdist calculated between CDR3 peptides within each V-J. Welch's t-statistics and random forest reduced just over 500 V-J features to roughly 13, which were used in a naive Bayes classifier (R e1071). Using fastp at Q25 and MiXCR, TCRdb reprocessed the public reads and kept productive beta chains. Each entry merges the rows of one CDR3 protein and shows their most common DNA and genes. In this record, the V and J calls reflect TCRdb's handling and not the investigators' own analysis. This sample lists around 440,000 distinct CDR3 sequences; more than 15% were detected once. Jointly, the top ten make up around 7.3% of the sample.

The chain is assembled from TRBV6-6 and TRBJ1-6, with the D gene too uncertain to name. This TCR was sampled from a woman between 18 and 29 years old with Graves' hyperthyroidism. The sequencing sample was made of blood. The CDR3 has the sequence CASSYGSPLHF. The bases are TGTGCCAGCAGTTACGGGTCACCCCTCCACTTT.